What follows are 13 T cell receptor beta chains derived from one specimen sequenced in a study of identical twins. TCRdb itself ran the 5' RACE reads through MiXCR, one entry per CDR3 protein. Of around 690,000 distinct CDR3 sequences in the sample, 21% were seen once. These data also featured in a second study, about T cells expressing NK-cell markers.

Sequenced: PBMCs. The receptors shown here come from a woman aged 18-29 years in good health.

This clonotype turned up a few times. The rearrangement links TRBV29-1 to TRBJ2-3, with unresolved D. The CDR3 covers 11 residues. V lost 6 bases and J 11 bases, leaving 15 bases between the germline ends. Germline V gene sequence: CDR1 SQVTM, CDR2 ANQGSEA. CDR3 protein: CSVGPSRGQYF. The DNA of the CDR3 is TGCAGCGTCGGGCCGAGCAGAGGGCAGTATTTT.

In this sample, this clonotype turned up many times. This chain uses TRBV9 with TRBJ2-2; perhaps TRBD1 as D (6 bases). Germline CDR1 and CDR2: SGDLS and YYNGEE. The CDR3 length is 13 residues. The V end lost 4 bases, the J end lost 6 bases, and 10 bases lay between the germline ends. The CDR3 nucleotides are TGTGCCAGCAGCAAACAGGGTTCCGGGGAGCTGTTTTTT. Its translation: CASSKQGSGELFF.

This clonotype was recorded a few times. This chain joins TRBV7-2 and TRBJ2-7; D uncertain. The CDR3 loop spans 15 amino acids. V was pared by 0 bases and J by 0 bases, with 9 bases between. Germline CDR1 SGHTA, CDR2 FQGNSA. The DNA for the CDR3 is TGTGCCAGCAGCTTAGCGCTCCTCCTCTCCTACGAGCAGTACTTC. This sequence encodes CASSLALLLSYEQYF.

This clonotype was picked up one time. The V and J genes are TRBV7-8 and TRBJ1-1, with no clear D. The V and J ends lost 5 bases and 7 bases respectively, with 14 bases between them. The CDR3 has 13 amino acids. CDR1 is SGHVS and CDR2 is FQNEAQ in the germline V gene. The CDR3 coding sequence is TGTGCCAGCAGCATCGAGCAGGAGGGTGAAGCTTTCTTT. It is translated as CASSIEQEGEAFF.

V gene TRBV10-1 combines with J gene TRBJ2-5; D remains unclear. Germline loops: CDR1 WNHNN, CDR2 SYGVQD (reference sequence). Trimming removed 7 bases at V and 5 bases at J, with 17 bases between. This CDR3 has 14 residues. This chain's CDR3 is CASTQQLPGETQYF. CDR3 bases: TGCGCCAGCACCCAACAATTGCCGGGTGAGACCCAGTACTTC.

CDR3 sequence (DNA): TGTGCCAGCAGCCCCCCCTCGGGACAGTCCTACAATGAGCAGTTCTTC. Protein product: CASSPPSGQSYNEQFF. This rearrangement joins TRBV9 to TRBJ2-1; 7 nucleotides line up with TRBD1. Looked up from germline, CDR1 is SGDLS and CDR2 is YYNGEE. Germline trimming cut 4 bases from V and 1 base from J; bases unmatched to any gene: 8. CDR3 length: 16 residues.

The sample holds many counts of this clonotype. The V gene is TRBV15, the J gene TRBJ2-2, with 8 bases lining up with TRBD2. The germline CDR1 and CDR2 sequences are LNHNV and YYDKDF (reference sequence). The CDR3 sequence is 15 residues long. J was trimmed by 3 bases and V by 7 bases; bases with no gene match: 7. CDR3 nucleotide sequence: TGTGCCACCAAGCCGGGGGGGCAGGACACCGGGGAGCTGTTTTTT. Translation gives CATKPGGQDTGELFF.

The chain couples TRBV29-1 to TRBJ2-5; 12 nucleotides match TRBD2. The CDR3 runs to 17 residues. V shed 7 bases, J shed 4 bases, and the junction held 16 bases outside the gene matches. Germline V CDR1 and CDR2: SQVTM, ANQGSEA. CDR3 coding DNA: TGCAGCGCCAAACCCTCGCCCCCGGGACTAGCGGGAGAGACCCAGTACTTC. Its translation: CSAKPSPPGLAGETQYF.

This clonotype was detected many times. The chain joins TRBV29-1 to TRBJ2-5; D may be TRBD1 (6 bases). The CDR3 is made up of 11 amino acids. V was trimmed by 4 bases and J by 5 bases, leaving 8 bases between them. CDR1 and CDR2 from the germline V gene are SQVTM and ANQGSEA. CDR3 residues: CSVVQGETQYF. The CDR3 bases are TGCAGCGTTGTGCAGGGGGAGACCCAGTACTTC.

This chain links TRBV6-1 with TRBJ2-7, with 9 bases lining up with TRBD1. V trimming: 3 bases; J trimming: 5 bases; junction bases outside the gene matches: 8. This CDR3 spans 15 amino acids. Germline CDR1 and CDR2: MNHNS and SASEGT. The CDR3 protein is CASSDGTGNLDEQYF. As DNA, the CDR3 is TGTGCCAGCAGTGATGGGACAGGGAATCTCGACGAGCAGTACTTC.

This clonotype was observed a handful of times. V gene TRBV5-1 combines with J gene TRBJ2-1, with a possible D match to TRBD2 (6 bases). Germline CDR1 is SGHRS and CDR2 is YFSETQ. The CDR3 covers 15 residues. V gave up 9 bases and J gave up 8 bases, with 24 bases separating them. CDR3 sequence reads: CATRPGLMVIHEQFF. The CDR3 nucleotides are TGCGCCACCAGACCGGGACTGATGGTCATCCATGAGCAGTTCTTC.

This clonotype was detected ten times or more. The chain is built from TRBV12-3 or TRBV12-4 and TRBJ2-1, with D perhaps being TRBD1 or TRBD2 (5 bases each). Trimming removed 6 bases at V and 6 bases at J, with 15 bases between. The CDR3 runs to 14 residues. CDR3 protein: CASSLQGRGNEQFF. The DNA for the CDR3 is TGTGCCAGCAGCCTCCAGGGTCGGGGCAATGAGCAGTTCTTC.

This clonotype came up a few times. The V and J genes are TRBV12-3 or TRBV12-4 and TRBJ2-7, with TRBD2 matching 15 bases. Unmatched junction bases numbered 8, after V lost 5 bases and J lost 6 bases. The CDR3 runs 16 residues. The CDR3 here is CASSPGLAGGGVEQYF. In nucleotides, the CDR3 is TGTGCCAGCAGTCCGGGACTAGCGGGAGGTGGGGTCGAGCAGTACTTC.